This TCR beta chain came from a study of blood T cell repertoires in COVID-19. Study-level information: Whether acute or convalescent, the COVID-19 samples came from the United States, Italy and Spain.

This clone was detected once. Some clones are missing from TCRdb's copy, which holds only in-frame ones; the method was immunoSEQ multiplex PCR. The sample has tens of thousands of clones, about 80% seen once. The TCR was taken from a human donor in a cohort sampled during active COVID-19. Material: peripheral blood.

CDR3: CAWGPGDGNQPQHF. In nucleotides, the CDR3 is TGTGCCTGGGGTCCGGGGGATGGAAATCAGCCCCAGCATTTT. V usage is TRBV30 and J usage is TRBJ1-5; the D gene is possibly TRBD1 (5 bases). Germline CDR1 and CDR2: GTSNPN and SVGIG (reference sequence). The CDR3 has 14 amino acids. The ends were cut back, 5 bases at V and 4 bases at J, with 15 bases in the middle.